This TCR beta chain was recovered during a study of post-analysis software for immune sequencing data (dated by TCRdb to 2013 to 2016). About the full investigation: Recorded disease courses included relapsing-remitting, secondary progressive and progressive-relapsing multiple sclerosis, with some patients lacking subtype annotation. A subset of samples was prepared in parallel using single-end sample barcoding, then pooled and co-amplified after Illumina adapter ligation. The patient repertoires were compared against fewer than twelve previously published healthy control repertoires obtained from donors aged 6 to 25 years. Study-level results and caveats: A handful of TRBV segments, including TRBV5-6, TRBV5-1 and TRBV20-1, were significantly more frequent in patients than controls. Normalized Chao1 diversity was significantly lower in multiple sclerosis patients than controls, suggesting substantial peripheral T-cell clonal expansion. The multiple sclerosis patient group was slightly younger than the control group. When samples were clustered directly using the F measure, samples prepared in the same batch co-clustered strongly, which prompted a batch-effect correction.

The library came from PCR. Sequencing relied on an Illumina HiSeq 2500. To reduce PCR and sequencing biases, unique molecular identifiers were built into the TCR beta cDNA libraries. Roughly 0.5 million cDNA molecules were obtained per 1 to 10 million input T cells, so each molecule approximated one T cell. The patient libraries were prepared and sequenced using the same protocol as the earlier healthy control dataset. Samples belonging to the same batch were prepared together, multiplexed and sequenced on a shared HiSeq lane. The paper's data handling went like this. Raw barcoded reads were processed with MIGEC, and single-read molecular identifier groups were discarded before consensus assembly and CDR3 extraction. Clonotype tables were post-analysed with VDJtools, and diversity was normalized by down-sampling all datasets to the smallest sample size. In repertoire overlap clustering, CDR3 amino acid sequences, but not nucleotide sequences, were matched to correct batch-related cross-sample contamination. TCRdb trimmed the raw reads at Q25, called clones with MiXCR and kept productive beta chains. Under each unique CDR3 protein, matching rows form one entry showing the most common genes and DNA. These V and J calls rely on TCRdb rather than the paper's analysis. The sample table holds more than 450,000 distinct CDR3 sequences, of which 44% were seen once. The top ten clonotypes cover more than 1.5% of the sample.

About this clonotype itself: The target of this receptor is not known. Base quality data are lacking; no much larger clone is found one base away.

The germline V gene (reference sequence) sets CDR1 to MNHNY and CDR2 to SVGAGI. From cysteine to phenylalanine, the CDR3 is 14 amino acids long. Just the 42-base CDR3 DNA is kept, in frame starting at base 1. V ends up 6 bases short and J 3 bases short, with an unmatched junction base count of 4. To demonstrate the VDJtools post-analysis software, the study profiled TCR beta repertoires from the peripheral blood of about 13 young patients with multiple sclerosis. The patients with multiple sclerosis were children and adolescents between roughly 6 and 17 years of age. The origin of this receptor is a girl aged 10 to 17 with multiple sclerosis. The sample was blood. The chain uses TRBV6-6 and TRBJ1-5, with 8 bases in between that match TRBD1. The CDR3 is CASSLGQVNQPQHF. The nucleotides read TGTGCCAGCAGCCTGGGACAGGTCAATCAGCCCCAGCATTTT.